The subject of this entry is one TCR beta chain. The PCR employed 60 Vbeta primers together with 13 Jbeta primers. Repertoires were generated with immunoSEQ multiplex PCR, while TCRdb's copy carries only in-frame clones and drops some. The table includes about 100,000 clones, approximately 71% detected once. The CDR3 length is 15 residues. J lost 2 bases, V lost 0 bases, and 4 bases had no gene match. From germline, CDR1 is SGDLS and CDR2 YYNGEE. The source of the sample is a study of cytomegalovirus exposure and HLA in healthy donors. Sequenced input: PBMCs. The chain couples TRBV9 to TRBJ1-1; 7 bases are a match to TRBD1. The receptor was derived from a woman under 30 in good health and CMV-seropositive. In nucleotides, the CDR3 is TGTGCCAGCAGCGTAGGCGACAGGGCAAACACTGAAGCTTTCTTT. Translated: CASSVGDRANTEAFF.